The 17 T cell receptor beta chains presented below share a single source sample, sequenced in a study of post-analysis software for immune sequencing data. The study, taken as a whole, reports: There were five TRBV segments more frequent in patients than controls, and TRBV5-6, TRBV5-1 and TRBV20-1 were among them.

These TCRs are of unknown antigen specificity. TCR beta cDNA libraries had unique molecular identifiers. TCRdb reanalysed the PCR reads using MiXCR and keeps one entry per CDR3 protein. Of about 540,000 distinct CDR3 sequences listed, 34% were seen once; the top ten hold around 6%. The sequenced sample consisted of blood. The receptors here all came from a girl under 18 with multiple sclerosis.

The rearrangement uses TRBV5-6 and TRBJ2-7; TRBD1 is a possible D gene (6 bases). The CDR3 totals 13 residues. V was shortened by 4 bases and J by 7 bases, with 15 bases between the two germline ends. The germline V gene encodes CDR1 SGHDT and CDR2 YYEEEE. DNA for the CDR3: TGTGCCAGCAGCCCCCGACAGGCGTGGGAGCAGTACTTC. It encodes CASSPRQAWEQYF.

This clonotype was observed a few times. This CDR3 is CASSSGSQAAIYNEQFF. The CDR3 nucleotides are TGTGCCAGCAGCTCAGGTAGTCAAGCGGCGATTTACAATGAGCAGTTCTTC. The rearrangement joins TRBV7-8 to TRBJ2-1; D may be TRBD2 (5 bases). This CDR3 is built from 17 residues. Trimming shortened V by 4 bases and J by 4 bases, and 20 bases separated the two germline ends. The V gene's germline CDR1 is SGHVS and CDR2 FQNEAQ.

The rearrangement links TRBV5-1 to TRBJ2-5; the D is unclear. This CDR3 is 17 amino acids long. Looked up from germline, CDR1 is SGHRS and CDR2 is YFSETQ. V lost 0 bases to trimming and J lost 0 bases, with 15 bases between them. The CDR3 loop reads CASSLVRTENYQETQYF. The DNA of the CDR3 is TGCGCCAGCAGCTTGGTTCGGACGGAGAACTACCAAGAGACCCAGTACTTC.

This chain links TRBV12-3 or TRBV12-4 with TRBJ2-5; tentatively, D is TRBD2 (6 bases). This CDR3 spans 12 amino acids. V was cut by 5 bases and J by 10 bases, with 14 bases left in between. The CDR3 reads CASSPPRGDQYF. The CDR3 DNA sequence: TGTGCCAGCAGTCCCCCTCGCGGGGACCAGTACTTC.

As regards this clonotype: At one end, the junction sequence differs from germline, possibly due to a read error. The DNA for the CDR3 is TGCAGTGCTCCCGTGCCGGTCAGGGGAAACTACGGCTACACCTTC. Residues: CSAPVPVRGNYGYTF. V usage is TRBV20-1 and J usage is TRBJ1-2; possible D gene TRBD1, 6 bases. Germline lookup yields CDR1 DFQATT and CDR2 SNEGSKA (reference sequence). CDR3 length: 15 amino acids.

The V gene is TRBV20-1, the J gene TRBJ1-5, with a tentative D call TRBD1 (6 bases). Trimming took 1 base from V and 3 from J, leaving 10 bases between them. The CDR3 runs 14 residues. CDR1 DFQATT and CDR2 SNEGSKA come from the germline V gene (reference sequence). This chain's CDR3 is CSARVQGYNQPQHF. The CDR3 DNA sequence: TGCAGTGCTAGAGTGCAGGGGTACAATCAGCCCCAGCATTTT.

The chain combines TRBV5-6 with TRBJ2-7; D may correspond to TRBD1 or TRBD2 (5 bases each). The CDR3 length is 12 residues. Germline CDR1 is SGHDT and CDR2 is YYEEEE. V lost 4 bases and J lost 6, with 11 bases in between. CDR3 sequence reads: CASSTGPLEQYF. CDR3 in DNA: TGTGCCAGCAGCACGGGACCCCTCGAGCAGTACTTC. The variable domain in full, with the rest retrieved from reference TRBV5-6 and TRBJ2-7, is DAGVTQSPTHLIKTRGQQVTLRCSPKSGHDTVSWYQQALGQGPQFIFQYYEEEERQRGNFPDRFSGHQFPNYSSELNVNALLLGDSALYLCASSTGPLEQYFGPGTRLTVT.

This clonotype was seen a few times. This chain uses TRBV12-3 or TRBV12-4 with TRBJ2-3, with D hard to call. Trimming removed 5 bases at V and 15 bases at J, with 24 bases between. The CDR3 has 14 amino acids. CDR3 sequence reads: CASSPRVTADAEYF. In DNA form, the CDR3 reads TGTGCCAGCAGTCCCAGAGTGACCGCAGATGCGGAATATTTT.

This chain links TRBV20-1 with TRBJ1-4, with D perhaps matching TRBD1 (5 bases). CDR3 length: 15 amino acids. Looked up from germline, CDR1 is DFQATT and CDR2 is SNEGSKA (reference sequence). Trimming removed 5 bases at V and 0 bases at J, with 13 bases between. CDR3 sequence reads: CSAPGGEPTNEKLFF. For the CDR3, the DNA is TGCAGTGCTCCGGGGGGGGAGCCAACTAATGAAAAACTGTTTTTT.

This clonotype came up a few times. The chain employs TRBV12-3 or TRBV12-4 and TRBJ1-1, with D uncertain. V was pared by 2 bases and J by 5 bases, with 18 bases between. The CDR3 is made up of 16 amino acids. This CDR3 reads CASSLSVNGVGTEAFF. The CDR3 DNA reads as TGTGCCAGCAGTTTATCCGTTAACGGGGTCGGGACTGAAGCTTTCTTT.

This rearrangement joins TRBV6-1 to TRBJ1-1; D is perhaps TRBD1 (5 bases). The ends were cut back, 3 bases at V and 5 bases at J, with 19 bases in the middle. CDR3 size: 16 residues. CDR1 and CDR2 from the germline V gene are MNHNS and SASEGT. The CDR3 DNA reads as TGTGCCAGCAGTGACCCCCGACAGAGGCGCGGGACTGAAGCTTTCTTT. Protein: CASSDPRQRRGTEAFF.

This clonotype was seen a handful of times. The gene calls are TRBV9 and TRBJ1-1; D gene unclear. Between the trimmed V and J ends, which lost 4 bases and 6 bases, there was a span of 19 bases. CDR1 and CDR2 from the germline V gene are SGDLS and YYNGEE. The CDR3 totals 15 residues. The CDR3 DNA reads TGTGCCAGCAGCCCAGATCCCGGGATTCCCCCTGAAGCTTTCTTT. Residues: CASSPDPGIPPEAFF.

The V call is TRBV2, the J call TRBJ1-2; 7 bases map to TRBD1. Germline CDR1 reads SNHLY; CDR2 reads FYNNEI. Losses at the gene ends were 2 bases for V and 0 bases for J; bases not matched to a gene: 18. This CDR3 contains 20 residues. Here the CDR3 DNA reads TGTGCCAGCAGTGAATGGAGCCCACGGACAGGCGTCAGGGCTAACTATGGCTACACCTTC. Encoded protein: CASSEWSPRTGVRANYGYTF.

The rearrangement links TRBV5-1 to TRBJ2-1; 9 bases agree with TRBD1. This CDR3 is 13 amino acids long. The germline V gene has CDR1 SGHRS and CDR2 YFSETQ. J gave up 7 bases and V 5 bases, and 4 bases lay outside the gene matches. The CDR3 coding sequence is TGCGCCAGCAGAACCGGGACAGGGAATGAGCAGTTCTTC. It codes for CASRTGTGNEQFF. The variable domain in full, completed from reference TRBV5-1 and TRBJ2-1, reads KAGVTQTPRYLIKTRGQQVTLSCSPISGHRSVSWYQQTPGQGLQFLFEYFSETQRNKGNFPGRFSGRQFSNSRSEMNVSTLELGDSALYLCASRTGTGNEQFFGPGTRLTVL.

This chain uses TRBV7-8 with TRBJ2-3, with D hard to call. The CDR3 extends over 17 amino acids. Trimming took 5 bases from V and 1 from J, leaving 19 bases between them. Germline V gives CDR1 SGHVS, CDR2 FQNEAQ. The CDR3 loop reads CASSRPLRPTRTDTQYF. The CDR3 DNA follows: TGTGCCAGCAGCCGACCCCTCCGGCCGACCCGCACAGATACGCAGTATTTT.

About this clonotype itself: This may arise from a read error, as a much more abundant clone is one base away. This chain links TRBV5-1 with TRBJ1-2; 9 bases align to TRBD1. Germline lookup yields CDR1 SGHRS and CDR2 YFSETQ. This CDR3 has 13 amino acids. DNA for the CDR3: TGCGCCGGCAGCCCCGGGACAGGGCATGGCTACACCTTC. This codes for CAGSPGTGHGYTF.

This clonotype was picked up a small number of times. The rearrangement links TRBV15 to TRBJ2-1, with 9 nucleotides matching TRBD1. V shed 8 bases, J shed 4 bases, and the junction held 6 bases outside the gene matches. There are 14 residues in the CDR3. Germline values: CDR1 LNHNV, CDR2 YYDKDF (reference sequence). CDR3 nucleotide sequence: TGTGCCACCCAAGAGGGGACAGGGTACAATGAGCAGTTCTTC. Translating it yields CATQEGTGYNEQFF.